This T cell receptor beta chain stems from a study of neurological immune-mediated disorders. Study findings and constraints: HTLV-1-associated myelopathy showed the most TCR clonal expansion; multiple sclerosis the least, below healthy controls. None of the CDR3 amino acid sequences of expanded clones were shared across subjects, and this suggested private repertoires in all groups. The phylogenetic placement of 18 of 34 multiple sclerosis patients' repertoires in one related-CDR3 cluster constitutes a possible signature.

CDR1 is MDHEN, CDR2 SYDVKM, per germline. After removal of 1 base from V and 6 bases from J, the junction contained 15 bases not matched to a gene. The CDR3 contains 18 residues. As for this clonotype: As yet, its antigen is unknown.

The cDNA was produced through 5'RACE with 10-nucleotide random UMIs. TCRdb itself ran the 5' RACE reads through MiXCR, one entry per CDR3 protein. The profile covers about 88,000 distinct CDR3 sequences, with approximately 3.3% appearing a single time and around 5.5% taken by the ten largest. The chain employs TRBV28 and TRBJ2-1; TRBD2 aligns across 7 bases. The specimen sequenced was PBMCs. The receptor comes from a woman under 30 with multiple sclerosis. The chain's CDR3 is CASSLFPLEGGPFNEQFF. In DNA form, the CDR3 reads TGTGCCAGCAGTTTATTCCCACTAGAGGGAGGGCCTTTCAATGAGCAGTTCTTC.